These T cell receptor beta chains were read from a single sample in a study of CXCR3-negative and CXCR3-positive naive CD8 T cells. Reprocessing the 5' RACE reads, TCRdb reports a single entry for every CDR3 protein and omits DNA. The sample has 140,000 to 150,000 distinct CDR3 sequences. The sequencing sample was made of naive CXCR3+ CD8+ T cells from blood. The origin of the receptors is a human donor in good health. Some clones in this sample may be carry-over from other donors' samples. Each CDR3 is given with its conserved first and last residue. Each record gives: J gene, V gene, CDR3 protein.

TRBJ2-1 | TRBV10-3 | CAISESGVSYNEQFF
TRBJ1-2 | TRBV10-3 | CAISEGGGPANYGYTF
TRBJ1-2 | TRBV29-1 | CSVAPETGGFPNYGYTF
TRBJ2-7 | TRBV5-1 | CASSTGVFSYEQYF
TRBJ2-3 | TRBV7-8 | CASSLIFGTGATGDTQYF
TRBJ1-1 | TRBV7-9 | CASSSELDEAFF
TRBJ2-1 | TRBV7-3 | CASSPERGGHDEQFF
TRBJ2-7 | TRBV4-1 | CASSQDVTSGGRKYF
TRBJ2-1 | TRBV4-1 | CASSQEGSRGGINEQFF
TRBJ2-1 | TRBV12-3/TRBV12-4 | CASRQPDADNEQFF
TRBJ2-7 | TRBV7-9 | CASSLEHAPHYEQYF
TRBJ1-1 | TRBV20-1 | CSAREGALNTEAFF
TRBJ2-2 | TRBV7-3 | CSSRPLGTGELFF
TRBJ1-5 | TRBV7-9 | CASRHGSQPQHF
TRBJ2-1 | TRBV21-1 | CASSLRDLGDYNEQFF
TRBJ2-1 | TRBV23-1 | CASSQSPLSYNEQFF
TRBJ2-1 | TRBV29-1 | CSVAGLAEYNEQFF
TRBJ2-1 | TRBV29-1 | CSVMVGYNEQFF
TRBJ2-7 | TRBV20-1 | CSARDYQGVMYEQYF
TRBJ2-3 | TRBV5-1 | CASSLGRVDTQYF
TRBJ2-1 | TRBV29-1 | CSVDHRGPGYNEQFF
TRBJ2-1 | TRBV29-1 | CSVVSQGNEQFF
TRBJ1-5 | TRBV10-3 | CAISEQEADNQPQHF
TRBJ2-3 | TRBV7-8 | CASSSAGGTDTQYF
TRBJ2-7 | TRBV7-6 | CASSQNRDGLLYEQYF
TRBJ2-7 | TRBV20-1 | CSARDRGDEQYF
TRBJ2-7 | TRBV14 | CASSQEAGNYEQYF
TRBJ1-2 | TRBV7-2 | CASSLARDTANYGYTF
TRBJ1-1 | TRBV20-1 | CSPPRHQGAFF
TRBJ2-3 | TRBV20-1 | CSATPGTSGSPLTDTQYF